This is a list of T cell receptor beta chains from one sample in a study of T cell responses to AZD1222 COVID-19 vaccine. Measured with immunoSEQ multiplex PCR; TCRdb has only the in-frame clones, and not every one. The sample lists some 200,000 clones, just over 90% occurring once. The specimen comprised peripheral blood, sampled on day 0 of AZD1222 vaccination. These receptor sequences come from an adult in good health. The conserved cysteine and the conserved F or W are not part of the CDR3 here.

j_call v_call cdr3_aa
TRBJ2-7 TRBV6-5 AARRGARNSYEQY
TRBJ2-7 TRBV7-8 ASSLGASGLSSYEQY
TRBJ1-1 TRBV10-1 ASSQKDSVNTEAF
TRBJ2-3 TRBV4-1 ASSQEGSTDTQY
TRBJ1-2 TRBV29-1 SVGEGSNYGYT
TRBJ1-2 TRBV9 ASSGETVALHGYT
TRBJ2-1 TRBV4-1 ASSPDYGTYNEQF
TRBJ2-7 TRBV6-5 ASTSYEQY
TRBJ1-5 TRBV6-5 ASYTGGSNQPQH
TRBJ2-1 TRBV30 AWSVPRDEQF
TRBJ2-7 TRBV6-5 ASSYLASSYEQY
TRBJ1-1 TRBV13 ASSSWTGGTEAF
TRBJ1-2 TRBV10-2 ASSYDPRAYGYT
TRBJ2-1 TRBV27 ASSRLGDPSYNEQF
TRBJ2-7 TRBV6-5 ASSPPGAYEQY
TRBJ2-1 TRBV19 ASSRTSGGNNEQF
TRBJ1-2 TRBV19 ASKITGVDGYT
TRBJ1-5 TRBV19 ASREYSNQPQH
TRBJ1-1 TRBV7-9 ASSSRQEGDTEAF
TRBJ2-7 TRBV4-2 ASSQDYPGNGDLSYEQY
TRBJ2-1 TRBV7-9 ASSLFLGNEQF
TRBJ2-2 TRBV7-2 ASSLPTGSGELF
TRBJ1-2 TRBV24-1 ATSDLDNGYT
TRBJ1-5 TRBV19 ASSTQGARQPQH
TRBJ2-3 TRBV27 ASSLGAGDTQY
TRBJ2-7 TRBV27 ASSPRQGPYEQY
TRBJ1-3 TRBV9 ASSAGTHGNTIY
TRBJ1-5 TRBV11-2 ASSLRQGSHQPQH
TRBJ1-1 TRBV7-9 ASSLPGPVNTEAF
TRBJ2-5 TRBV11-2 ASSLGNQETQY
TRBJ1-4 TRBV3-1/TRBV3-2 ASNSGDSNEKLF
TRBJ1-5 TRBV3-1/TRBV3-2 ASSLGTGLYSNQPQH
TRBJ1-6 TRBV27 ASSFLLTGTYNSPLH
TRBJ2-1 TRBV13 ASSLGGGQLAPYNEQF
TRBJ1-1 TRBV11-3 ASSSHSNTEAF
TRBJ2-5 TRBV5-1 ASSREETQY
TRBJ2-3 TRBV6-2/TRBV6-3 ASSYWASGGTTDTQY
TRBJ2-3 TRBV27 ASSSRGDPRQY
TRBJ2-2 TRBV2 ASQVLGQHTGELF
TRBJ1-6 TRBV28 ASTSLIGANSPLH
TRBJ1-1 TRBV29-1 SVGALTGLLEAF
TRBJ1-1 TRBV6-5 ASSYSRISEAF
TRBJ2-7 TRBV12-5 ASGAGVSYEQY
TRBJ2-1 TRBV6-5 ASSYSDPNFNEQF
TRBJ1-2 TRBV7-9 ASSLPKHNYGYT
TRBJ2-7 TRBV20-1 SASRVAGGAYEQY
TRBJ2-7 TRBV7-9 ASSLTGDEQY
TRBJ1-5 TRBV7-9 ASSFWSGGNQPQH